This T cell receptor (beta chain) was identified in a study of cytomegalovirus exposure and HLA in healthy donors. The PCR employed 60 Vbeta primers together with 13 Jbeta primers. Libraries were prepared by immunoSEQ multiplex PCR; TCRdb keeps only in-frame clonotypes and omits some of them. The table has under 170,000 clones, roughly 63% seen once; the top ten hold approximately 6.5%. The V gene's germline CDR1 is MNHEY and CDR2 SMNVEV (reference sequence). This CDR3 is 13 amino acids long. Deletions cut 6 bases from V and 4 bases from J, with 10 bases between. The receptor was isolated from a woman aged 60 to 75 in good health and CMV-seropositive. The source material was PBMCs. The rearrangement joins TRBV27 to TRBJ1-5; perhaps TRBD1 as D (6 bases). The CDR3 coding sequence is TGTGCCAGCAGGGGACACGGAAATCAGCCCCAGCATTTT. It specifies CASRGHGNQPQHF.